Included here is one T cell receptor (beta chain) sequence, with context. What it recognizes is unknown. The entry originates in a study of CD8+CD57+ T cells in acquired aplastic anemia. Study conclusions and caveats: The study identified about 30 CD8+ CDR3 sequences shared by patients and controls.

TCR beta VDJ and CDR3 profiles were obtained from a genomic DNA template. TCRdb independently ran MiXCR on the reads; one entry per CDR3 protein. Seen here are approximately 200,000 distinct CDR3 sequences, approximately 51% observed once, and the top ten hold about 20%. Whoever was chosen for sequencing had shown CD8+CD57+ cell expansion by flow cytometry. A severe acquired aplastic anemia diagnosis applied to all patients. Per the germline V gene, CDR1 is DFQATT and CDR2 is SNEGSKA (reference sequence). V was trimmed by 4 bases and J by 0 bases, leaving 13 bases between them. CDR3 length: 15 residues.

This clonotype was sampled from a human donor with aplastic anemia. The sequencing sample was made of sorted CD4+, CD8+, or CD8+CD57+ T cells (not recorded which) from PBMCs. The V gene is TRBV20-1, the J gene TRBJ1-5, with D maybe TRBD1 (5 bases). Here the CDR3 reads CSATDSRYSNQPQHF. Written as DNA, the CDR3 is TGCAGTGCTACCGACAGCCGATATAGCAATCAGCCCCAGCATTTT.